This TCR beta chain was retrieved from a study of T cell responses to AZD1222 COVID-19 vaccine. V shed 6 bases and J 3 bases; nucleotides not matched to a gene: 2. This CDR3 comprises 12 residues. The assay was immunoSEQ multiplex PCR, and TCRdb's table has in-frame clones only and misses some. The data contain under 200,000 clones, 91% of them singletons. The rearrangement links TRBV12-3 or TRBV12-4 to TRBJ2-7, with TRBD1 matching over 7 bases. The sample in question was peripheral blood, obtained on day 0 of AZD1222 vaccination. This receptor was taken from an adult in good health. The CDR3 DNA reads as TGTGCCAGCAGCAGACAGGGCTACGAGCAGTACTTC. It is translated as CASSRQGYEQYF.